Presented here are 31 T cell receptor beta chains from one specimen sequenced in a study of blood T cells in healthy people across ages. A J-beta primer mix and a sample-barcoded 5' primer were used in a second PCR of roughly 7 to 12 cycles. MiXCR, run by TCRdb on the 5' RACE reads, gives a single entry per CDR3 protein. Altogether almost 300,000 distinct CDR3 sequences are present, around 27% being singletons, with the ten largest covering around 30%. Source material: blood. These receptors were taken from a woman in her 70s in good health.

This clonotype has more than one count but fewer than ten. The rearrangement links TRBV15 to TRBJ2-5; the match to TRBD2 covers 9 bases. J was trimmed by 4 bases and V by 0 bases; bases with no gene match: 6. The CDR3 covers 16 residues. Germline lookup yields CDR1 LNHNV and CDR2 YYDKDF (reference sequence). CDR3 region: CATSRDLAGPGETQYF. The CDR3 region has the DNA TGTGCCACCAGCAGAGATCTAGCGGGGCCTGGAGAGACCCAGTACTTC.

The V call is TRBV5-1, the J call TRBJ1-2; 7 bases match TRBD1. V lost 4 bases and J lost 4; bases outside the gene matches: 7. The CDR3 is 14 residues long. Germline CDR1 SGHRS, CDR2 YFSETQ. In DNA form, the CDR3 reads TGCGCCAGCAGCCCAAGCAGGGGGAGCTATGGCTACACCTTC. The encoded protein is CASSPSRGSYGYTF.

This clonotype was seen more than once but under ten times. At one of its ends the junction is not consistent with the germline gene, which may arise from a read error. The rearrangement joins TRBV6-6 to TRBJ1-1; unclear D gene. Per germline, CDR1 MNHNY and CDR2 SVGAGI (reference sequence). This CDR3 comprises 13 residues. CDR3 sequence reads: CASSYDTGTEAFF. In nucleotides, the CDR3 is TGCGCCAGCAGTTACGACACCGGTACTGAAGCTTTCTTT.

The chain combines TRBV13 with TRBJ2-7, with TRBD1 identical over 8 bases. There are 17 residues in the CDR3. CDR1 and CDR2 from the germline V gene are PRHDT and FYEKMQ (reference sequence). Germline trimming cut 1 base from V and 0 bases from J; bases unmatched to any gene: 8. CDR3 nucleotide sequence: TGTGCCAGCAGCTTAGCCGTGGGGGACAGGAGCTCCTACGAGCAGTACTTC. It is translated as CASSLAVGDRSSYEQYF.

This chain uses TRBV14 with TRBJ2-7, with 10 bases aligning to TRBD2. CDR1 is SGHDN, CDR2 FVKESK, per germline. V dropped 1 base and J dropped 6; count of bases not matched to a gene: 6. The CDR3 is made up of 15 amino acids. The CDR3 protein is CASSQVAGGLGEQYF. CDR3 DNA: TGTGCCAGCAGCCAAGTAGCGGGAGGTTTGGGCGAGCAGTACTTC.

This clonotype rates as medium-sized. The gene calls are TRBV10-3 and TRBJ2-1, with TRBD2 matching over 8 bases. From germline, CDR1 is ENHRY and CDR2 SYGVKD. CDR3 length: 14 amino acids. Trimming cost V 8 bases and J 0 bases; bases outside gene matches: 3. This CDR3 is CAIASGSSYNEQFF. The CDR3 DNA reads TGTGCCATCGCCAGCGGGAGCTCCTACAATGAGCAGTTCTTC.

The sample holds many counts of this clonotype. This chain connects TRBV6-5 to TRBJ2-5, with 7 bases lining up with TRBD2. The J segment lost 5 bases and the V segment lost 6 bases, leaving 3 bases of the junction unmatched. Germline CDR1 is MNHEY and CDR2 is SVGAGI. The CDR3 runs 12 residues. CDR3 loop: CASSGGKETQYF. CDR3 nucleotides: TGTGCCAGCAGCGGGGGGAAGGAGACCCAGTACTTC.

The sample holds a few counts of this clonotype. The genes are TRBV6-6 and TRBJ2-2; a possible D gene is TRBD2 (6 bases). Between the trimmed V and J ends, which lost 2 bases and 6 bases, there was a span of 13 bases. CDR3 length: 15 amino acids. CDR1 is MNHNY and CDR2 is SVGAGI in the germline V gene (reference sequence). The CDR3 nucleotides are TGTGCCAGCAGTTACCGGGGGATTAGCGCCGGGGAGCTGTTTTTT. Its translation: CASSYRGISAGELFF.

This clonotype occurred a few times. This chain connects TRBV4-3 to TRBJ2-1; 7 nucleotides align to TRBD2. V lost 1 base, J lost 3 bases, and 6 bases stayed unmatched. Germline V gene sequence: CDR1 LGHNA, CDR2 YSLEER. The CDR3 spans 16 residues. DNA for the CDR3: TGCGCCAGCAGCCAAGGGACTAGTGGAGACTACAATGAGCAGTTCTTC. Residues: CASSQGTSGDYNEQFF.

The chain employs TRBV7-3 and TRBJ2-3, with D possibly TRBD2 on 5 matching bases. CDR3 length: 14 amino acids. Germline CDR1 SGHTA, CDR2 FQGTGA. V was clipped by 1 base and J by 2 bases, with 7 bases between them. CDR3 region: CASSLRGNTDTQYF. In DNA, the CDR3 is TGTGCCAGCAGCTTAAGAGGGAACACAGATACGCAGTATTTT.

J is TRBJ2-1 and V is TRBV5-1; the match to TRBD2 covers 11 bases. The CDR3 consists of 16 residues. The V gene end was trimmed by 1 base and the J gene end by 7 bases; junction bases not matched to a gene: 7. CDR1 SGHRS and CDR2 YFSETQ come from the germline V gene. CDR3 region: CASSLLRLAGLNEQFF. The CDR3 DNA follows: TGCGCCAGCAGCTTGTTGCGACTAGCGGGATTGAATGAGCAGTTCTTC.

This clonotype was recorded at least ten times. The CDR3 loop is CASSQDPPRRYF. The CDR3 DNA sequence: TGTGCCAGCAGCCAAGACCCGCCGCGAAGGTACTTC. The genes are TRBV3-1 and TRBJ2-5; D unclear. The V gene's germline CDR1 is LGHDT and CDR2 YNNKEL (reference sequence). The CDR3 runs 12 residues. Trimming left V 0 bases short and J 13 bases short, with 12 bases between.

The chain is built from TRBV7-9 and TRBJ2-5; D is perhaps TRBD1 or TRBD2 (5 bases each). V lost 1 base and J 6 bases, leaving 12 bases between the germline ends. Germline V gene sequence: CDR1 SEHNR, CDR2 FQNEAQ (reference sequence). This CDR3 region has 14 residues. CDR3 sequence reads: CASSLEGSRKTQYF. In nucleotides, the CDR3 is TGTGCCAGCAGCTTAGAGGGGAGTAGGAAGACCCAGTACTTC.

This clonotype occurred many times. The chain joins TRBV5-1 to TRBJ2-3; D unclear. CDR3 length equals 14 residues. V lost 6 bases to trimming and J lost 1 base, with 12 bases between them. Germline CDR1 and CDR2: SGHRS and YFSETQ. This chain's CDR3 is CASNPQRGTDTQYF. In DNA form, the CDR3 reads TGCGCCAGCAACCCACAGAGAGGCACAGATACGCAGTATTTT.

This clonotype turned up a few times. The V gene is TRBV6-5, the J gene TRBJ1-5; 9 bases are shared with TRBD1. Per germline, CDR1 MNHEY and CDR2 SVGAGI. Trimming took 6 bases from V and 5 from J; bases not matched to a gene: 5. This CDR3 is 14 amino acids long. The CDR3 reads CASRDRGTHQPQHF. CDR3 DNA sequence: TGTGCCAGCAGGGACAGGGGCACCCATCAGCCCCAGCATTTT.

Relative to its sample, this clonotype is medium-sized. V gene TRBV20-1 combines with J gene TRBJ1-2; 7 nucleotides align to TRBD1. Germline V gene sequence: CDR1 DFQATT, CDR2 SNEGSKA (reference sequence). With 2 bases clipped from V and 3 bases from J, the junction kept 3 bases outside the gene matches. There are 13 residues in the CDR3. CDR3 amino acids: CSARTGADYGYTF. The CDR3 DNA is TGCAGTGCTAGAACAGGGGCCGACTATGGCTACACCTTC.

In its sample, this clonotype was seen a few times. The J gene is TRBJ2-3, the V gene TRBV5-6; TRBD2 might be the D (6 bases). Germline-derived CDR1 and CDR2 are SGHDT and YYEEEE. V was clipped by 4 bases and J by 0 bases, with 9 bases between them. CDR3 size: 14 residues. The CDR3, as DNA: TGTGCCAGCAGCGTGGGACTGAGCACAGATACGCAGTATTTT. As protein: CASSVGLSTDTQYF. The whole variable domain, filled in from reference TRBV5-6 and TRBJ2-3, reads DAGVTQSPTHLIKTRGQQVTLRCSPKSGHDTVSWYQQALGQGPQFIFQYYEEEERQRGNFPDRFSGHQFPNYSSELNVNALLLGDSALYLCASSVGLSTDTQYFGPGTRLTVL.

This clonotype has a count of ten or more. The J gene is TRBJ1-1, the V gene TRBV9, with D perhaps TRBD1 (6 bases). Looked up from germline, CDR1 is SGDLS and CDR2 is YYNGEE. This CDR3 spans 14 amino acids. The ends were cut back, 4 bases at V and 4 bases at J, with 14 bases in the middle. The CDR3 here is CASSRRGSVTEAFF. CDR3 nucleotides: TGTGCCAGCAGCCGGAGGGGGTCGGTCACTGAAGCTTTCTTT.

This clonotype was detected a few times. The chain combines TRBV12-3 or TRBV12-4 with TRBJ1-5; D is undetermined. The CDR3 is 12 amino acids. The ends were cut back, 5 bases at V and 3 bases at J, with 5 bases in the middle. The CDR3 region has the DNA TGTGCCAGCAGTCTGCACAATCAGCCCCAGCATTTT. It encodes CASSLHNQPQHF.

The sample holds a few counts of this clonotype. The chain uses TRBV20-1 and TRBJ2-1; TRBD2 matches 9 bases. The germline V gene encodes CDR1 DFQATT and CDR2 SNEGSKA (reference sequence). Trimming at V came to 6 bases and at J to 3 bases, leaving 9 bases not matched to a gene. This CDR3 has 15 residues. Here the CDR3 reads CSAPGGLASYNEQFF. Here the CDR3 DNA reads TGCAGTGCACCCGGTGGACTAGCGAGCTACAATGAGCAGTTCTTC.

The J gene is TRBJ2-5, the V gene TRBV20-1, with unresolved D. Trimming took 3 bases from V and 4 from J, leaving 6 bases between them. Germline CDR1 is DFQATT and CDR2 is SNEGSKA (reference sequence). The CDR3 runs to 11 residues. CDR3 sequence (DNA): TGCAGTGCTAGGGCTGGAGAGACCCAGTACTTC. Translated, it gives CSARAGETQYF.

This clonotype was observed a handful of times. The V call is TRBV12-3 or TRBV12-4, the J call TRBJ2-3, with no clear D. CDR3 size: 12 residues. Trimming pared 8 bases from V and 10 bases from J, leaving 16 bases between. This CDR3 is CASSLGLGSQYF. CDR3 nucleotide sequence: TGTGCCAGCTCCCTCGGGCTAGGATCGCAGTATTTT.

The table lists this clonotype with a few counts. One end of the junction is discordant with germline, which a read error may explain. The CDR3 bases are TGTGCCAGCAGTTTAGGGGTAGCGGGAGGCCCCTACAATGAGCAGTTCTTC. This sequence encodes CASSLGVAGGPYNEQFF. The chain uses TRBV7-9 and TRBJ2-1, with 10 bases fitting TRBD2. Germline V gene sequence: CDR1 SEHNR, CDR2 FQNEAQ (reference sequence). CDR3 size: 17 residues.

This clonotype showed up just a few times. This sequence joins TRBV28 and TRBJ2-3, with TRBD2 as a possible D gene (5 bases). This CDR3 contains 14 residues. Looked up from germline, CDR1 is MDHEN and CDR2 is SYDVKM. The V end was cut by 3 bases, the J end by 4 bases, with 11 bases between. This chain's CDR3 is CASSFRLAADTQYF. CDR3 nucleotide sequence: TGTGCCAGCAGTTTTCGGCTAGCAGCAGATACGCAGTATTTT. The full variable domain, rest sourced from reference TRBV28 and TRBJ2-3, is DVKVTQSSRYLVKRTGEKVFLECVQDMDHENMFWYRQDPGLGLRLIYFSYDVKMKEKGDIPEGYSVSREKKERFSLILESASTNQTSMYLCASSFRLAADTQYFGPGTRLTVL.

The rearrangement links TRBV29-1 to TRBJ2-1, with D perhaps matching TRBD2 (6 bases). Trimming removed 6 bases from V and 3 bases from J, with 15 bases in between. Germline CDR1 is SQVTM and CDR2 is ANQGSEA. The CDR3 is made up of 14 amino acids. Here the CDR3 DNA reads TGCAGCGTGGGGGGTTTAGGGGACTACAATGAGCAGTTCTTC. It yields the protein CSVGGLGDYNEQFF.

The V and J genes are TRBV15 and TRBJ2-5; no reliable D call. The CDR3 runs 15 residues. V dropped 0 bases and J dropped 5 bases, with 13 bases sitting between them. Germline values: CDR1 LNHNV, CDR2 YYDKDF (reference sequence). The CDR3 nucleotides read TGTGCCACCAGCAGAGATCCAGACCGCCGGGAGACCCAGTACTTC. Translating gives CATSRDPDRRETQYF. Looking up the rest from reference TRBV15 and TRBJ2-5 gives the full variable domain: DAMVIQNPRYQVTQFGKPVTLSCSQTLNHNVMYWYQQKSSQAPKLLFHYYDKDFNNEADTPDNFQSRRPNTSFCFLDIRSPGLGDTAMYLCATSRDPDRRETQYFGPGTRLLVL.

This clonotype was counted only a few times. The chain carries TRBV29-1 and TRBJ2-3; 11 bases line up with TRBD2. CDR1 and CDR2 (germline): SQVTM, ANQGSEA. The CDR3 totals 13 residues. The trim removed 1 base at V and 8 bases at J, leaving 2 bases unmatched. The CDR3 coding sequence is TGCAGCGTTGAAGGTAGCGGGGGGGGTACGCAGTATTTT. Translated: CSVEGSGGGTQYF.

This clonotype was counted a few times. J is TRBJ2-3 and V is TRBV5-1; 9 nucleotides align to TRBD2. Per the germline V gene, CDR1 is SGHRS and CDR2 is YFSETQ. The CDR3 contains 15 residues. The ends lost 5 bases at V and 10 bases at J; junction bases unmatched: 14. Written as DNA, the CDR3 is TGCGCCAGCAGTCTACTAGCGGGTGGGGTGGATGCGCAGTATTTT. This encodes CASSLLAGGVDAQYF.

The table lists this clonotype with a few counts. The J gene is TRBJ1-1, the V gene TRBV29-1; D is possibly TRBD1 (5 bases). This CDR3 is built from 13 residues. CDR1 SQVTM and CDR2 ANQGSEA come from the germline V gene. The V and J ends lost 3 bases and 1 base respectively, with 9 bases between them. The CDR3 protein is CSVDTGWNTEAFF. CDR3 nucleotide sequence: TGCAGCGTTGATACAGGCTGGAACACTGAAGCTTTCTTT.

The chain carries TRBV28 and TRBJ1-2; D is unclear. Trimming stripped 4 bases from V and 8 bases from J, with 14 bases between. Germline V gene data show CDR1 as MDHEN and CDR2 as SYDVKM. The CDR3 has 13 residues. CDR3 DNA sequence: TGTGCCAGCAGTTCTGGGAAGGCGGGCGGCTACACCTTC. As protein: CASSSGKAGGYTF.

This clonotype has more than one count but fewer than ten. The V gene is TRBV20-1, the J gene TRBJ2-5, with D possibly TRBD2 on 6 matching bases. The J call may be wrong; the DNA end is better matched by TRBJ2-7. This CDR3 spans 14 amino acids. CDR1 is DFQATT and CDR2 is SNEGSKA in the germline V gene (reference sequence). The CDR3 region is CSASNPGLLYEQYF. CDR3 DNA: TGCAGTGCTAGCAACCCTGGACTACTCTACGAGCAGTACTTC.